These 12 T cell receptor beta chains were all obtained from the same sample, sequenced in a study of CD8 T cells in ankylosing spondylitis. The study's findings and limits: Ankylosing spondylitis blood appeared to carry a characteristic TCR beta motif of several highly homologous variants.

TCRdb re-called the 5' RACE reads with MiXCR, one entry per CDR3 protein. The data hold around 890,000 distinct CDR3 sequences, with about 11% observed a single time. These receptors lack a known antigen. Sequencing was carried out using blood, either unsorted or a sorted T cell fraction (not recorded which). The receptors derive from a male donor with ankylosing spondylitis.

The rearrangement links TRBV24-1 to TRBJ2-5, with 7 bases identical to TRBD1. The CDR3 is 15 residues long. V was clipped by 4 bases and J by 4 bases; unmatched bases: 8. Per germline, CDR1 KGHDR and CDR2 SFDVKD. The CDR3 DNA reads as TGTGCCACCAGTGACCACGACAGGGTACGAGAGACCCAGTACTTC. This sequence encodes CATSDHDRVRETQYF.

In its sample, this clonotype was seen many times. The chain recombines TRBV5-1 with TRBJ2-1; no reliable D call. Trimming stripped 4 bases from V and 1 base from J, with 6 bases between. The germline V gene encodes CDR1 SGHRS and CDR2 YFSETQ. The CDR3 consists of 13 residues. The CDR3 DNA reads as TGCGCCAGCAGCCGCGAGTCCTACAATGAGCAGTTCTTC. This translates into CASSRESYNEQFF.

The V call is TRBV24-1, the J call TRBJ2-5, with D possibly matching TRBD2 (5 bases). CDR1 KGHDR and CDR2 SFDVKD come from the germline V gene. This CDR3 is 16 amino acids long. Deletions cut 2 bases from V and 3 bases from J, with 15 bases between. CDR3 nucleotides: TGTGCCACCAGTGATTCCCAACGAGGGCCGGAAGAGACCCAGTACTTC. Protein sequence: CATSDSQRGPEETQYF.

The chain recombines TRBV30 with TRBJ1-1, with a tentative D call TRBD1 (5 bases). Trimming pared 3 bases from V and 1 base from J, leaving 12 bases between. CDR3 length: 14 amino acids. Germline V gene lookup returns CDR1 GTSNPN and CDR2 SVGIG (reference sequence). The CDR3 here is CAWSPGTGNTEAFF. CDR3 DNA: TGTGCCTGGAGCCCCGGGACGGGGAACACTGAAGCTTTCTTT. The whole variable domain, filled in from reference TRBV30 and TRBJ1-1, reads SQTIHQWPATLVQPVGSPLSLECTVEGTSNPNLYWYRQAAGRGLQLLFYSVGIGQISSEVPQNLSASRPQDRQFILSSKKLLLSDSGFYLCAWSPGTGNTEAFFGQGTRLTVV.

Many counts were recorded for this clonotype. The chain carries TRBV29-1 and TRBJ2-2; 11 bases are shared with TRBD2. The germline V gene has CDR1 SQVTM and CDR2 ANQGSEA. V lost 5 bases and J lost 4; bases outside the gene matches: 3. The CDR3 sequence is 14 residues long. CDR3 protein: CSVLAGGITGELFF. The DNA of the CDR3 is TGCAGCGTTCTAGCGGGAGGCATCACCGGGGAGCTGTTTTTT.

With regard to this clonotype: A much larger clone sits a single nucleotide away, making a read error possible. The chain carries TRBV29-1 and TRBJ2-5; D may match TRBD1 or TRBD2 (5 bases each). Looked up from germline, CDR1 is SQVTM and CDR2 is ANQGSEA. V was cut by 2 bases and J by 9 bases, with 19 bases left in between. CDR3 length: 14 amino acids. This CDR3 is CSVERQGLGEPQYF. The DNA for the CDR3 is TGCAGCGTTGAACGGCAGGGCCTAGGGGAGCCCCAGTACTTC.

This clonotype was counted only a few times. V usage is TRBV20-1 and J usage is TRBJ2-7; TRBD1 matches 7 bases. V gave up 0 bases and J gave up 5 bases; unmatched junction bases: 4. This CDR3 is built from 13 residues. Germline V gene sequence: CDR1 DFQATT, CDR2 SNEGSKA (reference sequence). The CDR3 DNA reads TGCAGTGCTAGAGATTACAGGGGAAACGAGCAGTACTTC. Its protein is CSARDYRGNEQYF.

The V call is TRBV4-2, the J call TRBJ1-1; TRBD1 agrees at 7 bases. The CDR3 is made up of 13 amino acids. Losses at the gene ends were 4 bases for V and 5 bases for J; bases not matched to a gene: 4. CDR1 is LGHNA and CDR2 is YNFKEQ in the germline V gene. CDR3 sequence reads: CASSRGTVTEAFF. Written as DNA, the CDR3 is TGTGCCAGCAGCCGTGGGACAGTAACTGAAGCTTTCTTT.

This clonotype was seen more than once but under ten times. This chain joins TRBV20-1 and TRBJ1-1; 8 bases are a match to TRBD1. Germline V CDR1 and CDR2: DFQATT, SNEGSKA (reference sequence). V was pared by 5 bases and J by 5 bases, with 13 bases of the junction left unmatched. CDR3 size: 15 residues. For the CDR3, the DNA is TGCAGTGCTCTTAACCGAAGGACAGGGAGAACTGAAGCTTTCTTT. It yields the protein CSALNRRTGRTEAFF.

This clonotype has ten or more counts. The genes are TRBV20-1 and TRBJ1-5; D might be TRBD1 (5 bases). The CDR3 is made up of 20 amino acids. Trimming shortened V by 0 bases and J by 0 bases, and 24 bases separated the two germline ends. Germline loops: CDR1 DFQATT, CDR2 SNEGSKA (reference sequence). CDR3 region: CSARDRFTGRSPYSNQPQHF. In DNA form, the CDR3 reads TGCAGTGCTAGAGATCGGTTTACAGGAAGGTCCCCATATAGCAATCAGCCCCAGCATTTT.

The J gene is TRBJ2-3, the V gene TRBV27; 7 nucleotides align to TRBD1. Per germline, CDR1 MNHEY and CDR2 SMNVEV (reference sequence). V was clipped by 7 bases and J by 2 bases; unmatched bases: 6. CDR3 length: 14 amino acids. The CDR3 region has the DNA TGTGCCAGCAAACCACAGGGGAACACAGATACGCAGTATTTT. Its protein product is CASKPQGNTDTQYF.

The chain is built from TRBV6-5 and TRBJ2-7; 9 bases are shared with TRBD2. The CDR3 is 15 residues long. CDR1 is MNHEY, CDR2 SVGAGI, per germline. After removal of 0 bases from V and 3 bases from J, the junction contained 3 bases not matched to a gene. Written as DNA, the CDR3 is TGTGCCAGCAGTTACTCAGGAGCGGGGGGCTACGAGCAGTACTTC. Protein product: CASSYSGAGGYEQYF.